Presented here are 11 T cell receptor beta chains from one specimen sequenced in a study of molecular identifiers for immune sequencing clone quantification. MiXCR was run by TCRdb on the PCR reads, yielding one entry per CDR3 protein. The table shows approximately 90,000 distinct CDR3 sequences, with 20% to 25% occurring only once. Sequenced sample: naive CD8+ T cells from blood, with Jurkat cell RNA spiked in. Subset defined: FACS-sorted CD8+CD4-CCR7+CD45RA+ naive T cells. These receptors came from a human donor in good health. Some libraries in this study had Jurkat cell RNA spiked in.

This clonotype was counted ten times or more. The V gene is TRBV20-1, the J gene TRBJ1-1; unclear D gene. CDR1 and CDR2 (germline): DFQATT, SNEGSKA (reference sequence). V lost 3 bases to trimming and J lost 0 bases, with 17 bases between them. This CDR3 has 16 amino acids. The CDR3 reads CSASPGPAHMNTEAFF. For the CDR3, the DNA is TGCAGTGCTAGTCCCGGGCCCGCTCACATGAACACTGAAGCTTTCTTT.

This clonotype has a count of ten or more. The chain links TRBV6-1 to TRBJ2-7, with 7 bases aligning to TRBD2. Trimming removed 0 bases from V and 5 bases from J; junction bases left unmatched: 13. The germline V gene has CDR1 MNHNS and CDR2 SASEGT. The CDR3 runs 17 residues. The CDR3 region is CASSEAPQREKSDEQYF. The DNA of the CDR3 is TGTGCCAGCAGTGAAGCCCCGCAGCGGGAAAAGAGCGACGAGCAGTACTTC.

This clonotype has ten or more counts. The chain joins TRBV4-3 to TRBJ2-1, with 11 bases fitting TRBD2. V lost 3 bases and J lost 7; bases outside the gene matches: 11. This CDR3 region has 17 residues. CDR1 is LGHNA and CDR2 is YSLEER in the germline V gene. The CDR3 protein is CASSHVVAGGPGNEQFF. CDR3 sequence (DNA): TGCGCCAGCAGCCACGTGGTAGCGGGGGGGCCGGGTAATGAGCAGTTCTTC.

This clonotype was observed many times. The chain uses TRBV4-3 and TRBJ1-4; D is perhaps TRBD1 (5 bases). The CDR3 loop spans 15 amino acids. Looked up from germline, CDR1 is LGHNA and CDR2 is YSLEER. The ends were cut back, 3 bases at V and 3 bases at J, with 11 bases in the middle. CDR3 coding DNA: TGCGCCAGCAGCCACTCGACGGGGCCTAATGAAAAACTGTTTTTT. Amino acid sequence: CASSHSTGPNEKLFF.

This clonotype was found many times. The V call is TRBV7-9, the J call TRBJ1-2, with 8 bases identical to TRBD1. From germline, CDR1 is SEHNR and CDR2 FQNEAQ (reference sequence). J lost 7 bases, V lost 5 bases, and 9 bases had no gene match. The CDR3 has 14 amino acids. DNA of the CDR3: TGTGCCAGCAGCCCCCCACAGGGGGAATTTGGCTACACCTTC. Translating gives CASSPPQGEFGYTF.

This clonotype showed up many times. V gene TRBV9 combines with J gene TRBJ2-5, with D possibly matching TRBD2 (7 bases). The length of the CDR3 is 17 residues. Germline V gives CDR1 SGDLS, CDR2 YYNGEE. Trimming took off 0 bases at V and 5 bases at J, with 20 bases between the two ends. The CDR3 sequence is CASSVEYGRGAGETQYF. For the CDR3, the DNA is TGTGCCAGCAGCGTAGAGTATGGTCGGGGGGCGGGCGAGACCCAGTACTTC.

The gene calls are TRBV6-2 or TRBV6-3 and TRBJ2-7; TRBD1 aligns across 8 bases. The CDR3 runs 14 residues. V was clipped by 5 bases and J by 6 bases; unmatched bases: 9. Germline CDR1 and CDR2: MNHEY and SVGEGT. CDR3 sequence: CASSLLAGGGEQYF. As DNA, the CDR3 is TGTGCCAGCAGTCTATTAGCAGGGGGCGGCGAGCAGTACTTC.

This clonotype was counted at least ten times. The V and J genes are TRBV6-5 and TRBJ1-4; 9 bases fit TRBD1. CDR1 MNHEY and CDR2 SVGAGI come from the germline V gene. The CDR3 is 15 residues long. Trimming cost V 4 bases and J 8 bases; bases outside gene matches: 8. The CDR3 spells CASSSTGQGYEKLFF. The CDR3 nucleotides read TGTGCCAGCAGTTCCACGGGACAGGGTTACGAAAAACTGTTTTTT.

The rearrangement uses TRBV15 and TRBJ2-2, with 9 bases fitting TRBD1. The CDR3 extends over 18 amino acids. V was clipped by 0 bases and J by 8 bases; unmatched bases: 13. Germline CDR1 LNHNV, CDR2 YYDKDF (reference sequence). The DNA of the CDR3 is TGTGCCACCAGCAGAGAATGGCCGGGACAGGGAGATTCGGGGGAGCTGTTTTTT. Protein: CATSREWPGQGDSGELFF.

A word on this clonotype: Since a much larger clone is just one base distant, this may be a read error. This chain connects TRBV4-1 to TRBJ1-2, with unresolved D. The ends were cut back, 4 bases at V and 8 bases at J, with 14 bases in the middle. The CDR3 has 13 amino acids. Germline V gene lookup returns CDR1 MGHRA and CDR2 YSYEKL. In nucleotides, the CDR3 is TGCGCCAGCAGCCGACTCACCGACAACGGCTACACCTTC. Protein sequence: CASSRLTDNGYTF.

The chain is built from TRBV5-5 and TRBJ1-3; D is ambiguous. The V end lost 2 bases, the J end lost 0 bases, and 9 bases lay between the germline ends. Per the germline V gene, CDR1 is SGHKS and CDR2 is YYEKEE (reference sequence). The CDR3 loop spans 15 amino acids. The CDR3 DNA follows: TGTGCCAGCAGCTTTTGGCCCTCCTCTGGAAACACCATATATTTT. This sequence encodes CASSFWPSSGNTIYF.